This entry concerns a single TCR beta chain. The V end lost 5 bases, the J end lost 6 bases, and 9 bases lay between the germline ends. This CDR3 has 12 residues. Germline CDR1 reads MGHRA; CDR2 reads YSYEKL. This sample is drawn from a study of T cell changes during pregnancy in multiple sclerosis. The data were produced by immunoSEQ multiplex PCR, yet TCRdb's version contains in-frame clones alone and is incomplete. The table records roughly 80,000 clones, 92% of them present only once. The input for sequencing was peripheral blood, taken before pregnancy. The sequence was collected from a female donor with multiple sclerosis, enrolled in a pregnancy study. This chain connects TRBV4-1 to TRBJ2-3; D not certain. CDR3 protein: CASSVPLDTQYF. The CDR3 nucleotides are TGCGCCAGCAGCGTTCCCCTGGATACGCAGTATTTT.